This T cell receptor (beta chain) was recorded in a study of CD8+ T cells in alopecia areata. Whole-study context: It was oral tofacitinib, at 5 to 10 mg twice daily, that treated patients received. Notes on the study in general: In scalp and blood during tofacitinib, many expanded lesional clones persisted.

Described treatment: oral pan-JAK inhibitor, 5-10 mg twice daily. In alopecia areata patients, both lesional scalp punch biopsies and peripheral blood were collected. This clone was found once. Its specificity is not known. cDNA serving as the sequencing template came from extracted, reverse transcribed RNA. The data were produced by immunoSEQ multiplex PCR, yet TCRdb's version contains in-frame clones alone and is incomplete. The sample shows around 97,000 clones, just over 85% of them seen only once. Trimming left V 5 bases short and J 3 bases short, with 11 bases between. The CDR3 covers 14 residues. Looked up from germline, CDR1 is MNHEY and CDR2 is SVGAGI.

This chain connects TRBV6-5 to TRBJ2-1; D may be TRBD2 (5 bases). Specimen: CD8+ T cells sorted from blood, collected around week 34, from a patient treated with tofacitinib. This receptor was taken from a human donor with alopecia areata. The CDR3, as DNA: TGTGCCAGCAGTACCTCCGGGGTCTACAATGAGCAGTTCTTC. This gives the protein CASSTSGVYNEQFF.